This T cell receptor (beta chain) appears in the sequencing data of a study of T cells in Graves' hyperthyroidism and ophthalmopathy. Study overall: The blood sample was taken at first diagnosis, before treatment began. The study's findings and limits: With a median lead of roughly 6.2 months before onset, the model predicted ophthalmopathy.

Germline-derived CDR1 and CDR2 are MDHEN and SYDVKM. The CDR3 has 14 residues. V shed 6 bases and J 1 base; nucleotides not matched to a gene: 4. RNA transcripts gave rise to amplified TCR beta CDR3 regions. A set of HTBI primers served as the primers for a first-round RT-PCR of the TCR CDR3. TCRdb called the multiplex PCR reads again in MiXCR, with one record for every CDR3 protein. The profile covers 400,000 to 600,000 distinct CDR3 sequences, with around 21% appearing a single time and around 27% taken by the ten largest. Thyroid ultrasound and orbital computed tomography, with clinical symptoms and serum thyroxine and TRAb, informed diagnoses. The PBMCs studied were ones that came from about 10 ml fresh peripheral blood. At least ten counts were recorded for this clonotype. The antigen remains undetermined.

This TCR was recovered from a man aged 18 to 30 with Graves' hyperthyroidism. Sample: blood. This chain uses TRBV28 with TRBJ1-1; 8 bases line up with TRBD1. This CDR3 reads CASRSGTGNTEAFF. CDR3 DNA: TGTGCCAGCAGGTCCGGGACAGGGAACACTGAAGCTTTCTTT.